A selection of T cell receptor beta chains follows, all from one sample in a study of blood T cell repertoires in COVID-19. TCRdb's table, derived via immunoSEQ multiplex PCR, lists solely in-frame clones and lacks some. The sample has around 170,000 clones, 84% seen once. The sequencing sample was made of peripheral blood. These receptors came from a man younger than 40 with active or convalescent COVID-19. CDR3s include the opening cysteine and the closing phenylalanine or tryptophan. D genes are given only for firm matches. Clone size is shown for a subset of rows, as once, few, many or a class of expanded clone.

V gene	clone size	D gene	J gene	CDR3 protein	CDR3 DNA
TRBV3-1/TRBV3-2	few	TRBD2	TRBJ2-3	CASRAGERGDTQYF	TGTGCCAGCAGGGCCGGGGAGCGGGGAGATACGCAGTATTTT
TRBV19	NA	NA	TRBJ2-7	CASRQQGSTYEQYF	TGTGCCAGTAGGCAACAGGGCTCCACCTACGAGCAGTACTTC
TRBV19	NA	TRBD1	TRBJ2-2	CASRETDRPGELFF	TGTGCCAGTAGGGAGACGGACAGGCCGGGGGAGCTGTTTTTT
TRBV30	NA	NA	TRBJ1-2	CAWVVGGTFRGYTF	TGTGCCTGGGTCGTTGGGGGGACTTTCAGGGGCTACACCTTC
TRBV2	NA	NA	TRBJ2-7	CASSARVVPYEQYF	TGTGCCAGCAGTGCCAGGGTTGTCCCCTACGAGCAGTACTTC
TRBV2	NA	NA	TRBJ1-2	CASRRTESYGYTF	TGTGCCAGCAGACGGACAGAGAGTTATGGCTACACCTTC
TRBV7-2	few	NA	TRBJ1-5	CASSLTLVVGGSNQPQHF	TGTGCCAGCAGCTTAACCCTCGTGGTAGGCGGTAGCAATCAGCCCCAGCATTTT
TRBV28	NA	TRBD1	TRBJ1-5	CASTFFDRANQPQHF	TGTGCCAGCACATTTTTCGACAGGGCCAATCAGCCCCAGCATTTT
TRBV4-3	NA	TRBD2	TRBJ2-1	CASSQFLAGGPWQFF	TGCGCCAGCAGCCAATTCTTGGCGGGAGGGCCCTGGCAGTTCTTC
TRBV11-3	NA	TRBD2	TRBJ2-2	CASSLAGAGVEKLFF	TGTGCCAGCAGCTTAGCCGGTGCGGGAGTCGAAAAGCTGTTTTTT
TRBV27	NA	NA	TRBJ2-7	CASSFGRTSYEQYF	TGTGCCAGCAGTTTCGGGAGAACGAGCTACGAGCAGTACTTC
TRBV18	NA	TRBD2	TRBJ2-5	CASSPPVAGLAAETQYF	TGTGCCAGCTCACCACCCGTTGCTGGACTAGCGGCGGAGACCCAGTACTTC
TRBV7-9	NA	NA	TRBJ1-5	CASSLDSGANQPQHF	TGTGCCAGCAGCTTAGACTCTGGGGCCAATCAGCCCCAGCATTTT
TRBV7-8	NA	TRBD1	TRBJ1-5	CASSPLGTGSGQPQHF	TGTGCCAGCAGCCCCCTAGGGACAGGGAGCGGCCAGCCCCAGCATTTT
TRBV7-6	NA	TRBD1	TRBJ1-5	CASSLGGGRKDQPQHF	TGTGCCAGCAGCTTAGGAGGGGGCCGAAAAGATCAGCCCCAGCATTTT
TRBV6-2/TRBV6-3	few	TRBD1	TRBJ2-3	CASSYGDRGADTQYF	TGTGCCAGCAGTTACGGAGACAGGGGAGCAGATACGCAGTATTTT
TRBV25-1	NA	TRBD1	TRBJ1-5	CASRGQGSTQPQHF	TGTGCCAGCAGAGGACAGGGAAGTACTCAGCCCCAGCATTTT
TRBV11-2	few	NA	TRBJ1-6	CASSLGRQERNSPLHF	TGTGCCAGCAGCTTAGGGAGACAGGAGAGGAATTCACCCCTCCACTTT
TRBV6-5	NA	NA	TRBJ1-2	CASSYSDSSFGYTF	TGTGCCAGCAGTTATTCGGACAGTAGTTTTGGCTACACCTTC
TRBV2	NA	NA	TRBJ1-5	CASRQGTQPQHF	TGTGCCAGCAGGCAGGGAACCCAGCCCCAGCATTTT
TRBV2	NA	TRBD1	TRBJ1-4	CASSTGGSEKLFF	TGTGCCAGCAGTACAGGGGGCAGTGAAAAACTGTTTTTT
TRBV30	NA	NA	TRBJ1-5	CAWSPDSNQPQHF	TGTGCCTGGAGTCCAGATAGCAATCAGCCCCAGCATTTT
TRBV11-2	many	NA	TRBJ1-4	CASSLFGGSAEKLFF	TGTGCCAGCAGCTTATTTGGGGGGTCCGCTGAAAAACTGTTTTTT
TRBV5-5	NA	TRBD2	TRBJ2-2	CASSLLAGGNTGELFF	TGTGCCAGCAGCTTACTAGCGGGGGGGAACACCGGGGAGCTGTTTTTT
TRBV3-1/TRBV3-2	NA	NA	TRBJ2-6	CASSQGLGSGANVLTF	TGTGCCAGCAGCCAAGGACTCGGCTCTGGGGCCAACGTCCTGACTTTC
TRBV6-5	NA	TRBD1	TRBJ2-5	CASIDRTGPTQYF	TGTGCCAGCATCGACAGGACAGGTCCGACCCAGTACTTC
TRBV11-2	once	NA	TRBJ1-5	CASSLAGQDGNQPQHF	TGTGCCAGCAGCTTAGCAGGGCAGGATGGCAATCAGCCCCAGCATTTT
TRBV19	NA	NA	TRBJ2-3	CASASVESWDTQYF	TGTGCCAGCGCATCAGTGGAGAGCTGGGATACGCAGTATTTT
TRBV12-1	NA	NA	TRBJ1-3	CASSPIQGGNTIYF	TGTGCCAGCAGCCCCATACAGGGGGGAAACACCATATATTTT
TRBV3-1/TRBV3-2	NA	NA	TRBJ1-2	CASSLTDSEDYTF	TGTGCCAGCAGCCTTACGGACAGTGAGGACTACACCTTC
TRBV30	NA	TRBD1	TRBJ1-2	CAWSVGTGFNYGYTF	TGTGCCTGGAGTGTTGGGACAGGGTTTAACTATGGCTACACCTTC
TRBV19	NA	TRBD1	TRBJ1-6	CASSIGTGYNSPLHF	TGTGCCAGTAGTATAGGGACAGGCTATAATTCACCCCTCCACTTT
TRBV4-1	NA	TRBD1	TRBJ1-2	CASSLRDRDNYGYTF	TGCGCCAGCAGCCTCCGGGACAGGGATAACTATGGCTACACCTTC
TRBV4-1	NA	TRBD2	TRBJ2-1	CASSQEFRTSGRAELYFF	TGCGCCAGCAGCCAAGAATTTAGGACTAGCGGGAGGGCCGAATTATATTTCTTC
TRBV12-3/TRBV12-4	NA	NA	TRBJ1-2	CASSRSGERGYTF	TGTGCCAGCAGCAGATCAGGGGAACGCGGCTACACCTTC
TRBV4-1	NA	TRBD2	TRBJ2-1	CASSLLPPGTRVNNEQFF	TGCGCCAGCAGCCTACTCCCCCCCGGGACTAGAGTAAACAATGAGCAGTTCTTC
TRBV27	NA	TRBD2	TRBJ2-2	CASSSSLTSGGGTGELFF	TGTGCCAGCAGTTCCTCATTGACTAGCGGGGGAGGCACCGGGGAGCTGTTTTTT
TRBV30	once	TRBD2	TRBJ2-1	CAWSLSGGPFEQFF	TGTGCCTGGAGTCTATCGGGAGGGCCTTTTGAGCAGTTCTTC
TRBV5-1	NA	NA	TRBJ2-7	CASKLYEEQYF	TGCGCCAGCAAGCTTTACGAAGAGCAGTACTTC
TRBV28	NA	TRBD1	TRBJ2-2	CASSPRDRENTGELFF	TGTGCCAGCAGTCCCCGGGACAGGGAAAACACCGGGGAGCTGTTTTTT
TRBV18	NA	TRBD1	TRBJ1-4	CASSPGTGWSGNEKLFF	TGTGCCAGCTCACCTGGGACAGGGTGGAGTGGTAATGAAAAACTGTTTTTT
TRBV18	NA	TRBD2	TRBJ2-3	CASSQAGSTDTQYF	TGTGCCAGCTCACAAGCGGGGAGCACAGATACGCAGTATTTT
TRBV7-9	NA	TRBD1	TRBJ1-1	CASSPETGPAFF	TGTGCCAGCAGCCCGGAGACAGGGCCTGCTTTCTTT
TRBV4-1	few	NA	TRBJ2-2	CASSQDSQVTGELFF	TGCGCCAGCAGCCAAGATAGTCAGGTGACCGGGGAGCTGTTTTTT
TRBV19	NA	TRBD1	TRBJ1-5	CASSLGTGRFGNQPQHF	TGTGCCAGTAGTCTAGGGACAGGGAGATTCGGCAATCAGCCCCAGCATTTT
TRBV15	NA	NA	TRBJ2-2	CATSTPPRPGELFF	TGTGCCACCAGCACCCCGCCTAGACCCGGGGAGCTGTTTTTT
TRBV5-1	NA	TRBD1	TRBJ1-6	CASSDTGANSPLHF	TGCGCCAGCAGCGACACAGGGGCCAATTCACCCCTCCACTTT
TRBV25-1	NA	TRBD2	TRBJ2-1	CASRRTSADEQFF	TGTGCCAGCCGAAGGACTAGCGCCGATGAGCAGTTCTTC
TRBV2	NA	TRBD2	TRBJ2-7	CASSEVAGGYEQYF	TGTGCCAGCAGTGAAGTAGCGGGAGGCTACGAGCAGTACTTC
TRBV30	NA	TRBD2	TRBJ2-1	CAWKRGPYNEQFF	TGTGCCTGGAAGCGGGGACCCTACAATGAGCAGTTCTTC
TRBV7-2	NA	NA	TRBJ1-1	CASSLNTVRTGEAFF	TGTGCCAGCAGCTTAAATACAGTCAGAACAGGTGAAGCTTTCTTT
TRBV30	once	NA	TRBJ1-4	CAWSETGFNEKLFF	TGTGCCTGGAGCGAGACTGGGTTCAATGAAAAACTGTTTTTT
TRBV6-5	NA	NA	TRBJ1-1	CASSYLRLGGTEAFF	TGTGCCAGCAGTTACCTACGACTCGGAGGTACTGAAGCTTTCTTT
TRBV19	few	TRBD1	TRBJ1-1	CASSIDTSTDRGLATEAFF	TGTGCCAGTAGTATAGATACGTCGACGGACAGGGGGCTGGCCACTGAAGCTTTCTTT
TRBV27	NA	TRBD1	TRBJ1-4	CASSSTGQANEKLFF	TGTGCCAGCAGTTCGACGGGACAGGCTAATGAAAAACTGTTTTTT
TRBV27	NA	TRBD2	TRBJ2-1	CASSPGLAAYNEQFF	TGTGCCAGCAGTCCGGGACTAGCGGCCTACAATGAGCAGTTCTTC
TRBV24-1	NA	TRBD1	TRBJ2-2	CATSESDRGYTGELFF	TGTGCCACCAGTGAGTCGGACAGGGGATACACCGGGGAGCTGTTTTTT
TRBV6-5	NA	TRBD1	TRBJ1-6	CASNRGRNNSPLHF	TGTGCCAGCAACAGGGGCCGGAATAATTCACCCCTCCACTTT
TRBV6-1	NA	NA	TRBJ1-4	CASSEFRREKLFF	TGTGCCAGCAGTGAATTTAGGAGGGAAAAACTGTTTTTT